These 15 T cell receptor beta chains came from one sample sequenced in a study of T cell responses to AZD1222 COVID-19 vaccine (dated by TCRdb to the early 2020s). The library was obtained by the immunoSEQ multiplex PCR assay. TCRdb re-hosts the immuneACCESS table, in-frame sequences only. Its copies lack some clones; in the studies checked, an unresolved V gene accounts for under half of them, and the cause for the rest is not known. In all, the sample holds 80,000 to 90,000 clones, and roughly nine tenths of those were seen once. 3% of the sample is held by the ten biggest clonotypes. The sample's time point label is to be understood as: baseline before first vaccination. The material was peripheral blood, obtained on day 0 of AZD1222 vaccination. The receptors come from an adult in good health.

The CDR3 bases are TGTGCCAGCACCGATAAGGGGGGGTGGGGTAACTATGGCTACACCTTC. This codes for CASTDKGGWGNYGYTF. This chain links TRBV6-6 with TRBJ1-2; tentatively, D is TRBD1 (6 bases). This CDR3 region has 16 residues. Trimming removed 7 bases at V and 1 base at J, with 19 bases between. Per germline, CDR1 MNHNY and CDR2 SVGAGI (reference sequence).

The chain uses TRBV11-2 and TRBJ2-1, with D perhaps TRBD2 (5 bases). The CDR3 has 15 residues. V was clipped by 6 bases and J by 0 bases, with 12 bases between them. Germline lookup yields CDR1 SGHAT and CDR2 FQNNGV. DNA of the CDR3: TGTGCCAGCAGGGCCCGGGCGGGCTCCTACAATGAGCAGTTCTTC. Amino acid sequence: CASRARAGSYNEQFF.

The rearrangement uses TRBV7-9 and TRBJ2-7; 7 nucleotides line up with TRBD2. Trimming cost V 5 bases and J 7 bases; bases outside gene matches: 2. The CDR3 consists of 11 residues. Germline V gene sequence: CDR1 SEHNR, CDR2 FQNEAQ (reference sequence). This chain's CDR3 is CASSEGGEQYF. In DNA, the CDR3 is TGTGCCAGCAGCGAGGGAGGGGAGCAGTACTTC.

The chain has TRBV30 and TRBJ2-1; a weak D match, TRBD2 (6 bases). Germline V gives CDR1 GTSNPN, CDR2 SVGIG (reference sequence). This CDR3 spans 15 amino acids. V was pared by 4 bases and J by 8 bases, with 21 bases between. The CDR3 here is CAWTLGGPVSDEQFF. Here the CDR3 DNA reads TGTGCCTGGACCCTGGGGGGACCAGTGAGTGATGAGCAGTTCTTC.

This clone turned up a few times. This chain uses TRBV15 with TRBJ2-1, with 7 nucleotides matching TRBD2. This CDR3 region has 17 residues. Germline V gives CDR1 LNHNV, CDR2 YYDKDF (reference sequence). V was clipped by 5 bases and J by 2 bases; unmatched bases: 12. The CDR3: CATSPRRAGTTYNEQFF. The CDR3 DNA sequence: TGTGCCACCAGCCCCCGCCGCGCGGGGACTACCTACAATGAGCAGTTCTTC.

The chain combines TRBV20-1 with TRBJ1-4, with a possible D match to TRBD1 (6 bases). This CDR3 is built from 15 residues. The V end was cut by 3 bases, the J end by 4 bases, with 15 bases between. Germline values: CDR1 DFQATT, CDR2 SNEGSKA (reference sequence). The CDR3 is CSASEGGGVNEKLFF. The CDR3 region has the DNA TGCAGTGCTAGTGAGGGAGGGGGGGTTAATGAAAAACTGTTTTTT.

J is TRBJ1-2 and V is TRBV4-2; no firm D call. The germline V gene encodes CDR1 LGHNA and CDR2 YNFKEQ. This CDR3 has 15 amino acids. V was pared by 0 bases and J by 6 bases, with 14 bases between. CDR3 residues: CASSQDQPGSDGYTF. Here the CDR3 DNA reads TGTGCCAGCAGCCAAGACCAACCGGGTTCGGATGGCTACACCTTC.

This chain connects TRBV23-1 to TRBJ2-5, with a possible D match to TRBD1 (5 bases). TRBV23-1 is assigned to the ORF class and has an uncertain function. The CDR3 spans 16 residues. Trimming took off 1 base at V and 5 bases at J, with 17 bases between the two ends. The CDR3: CASSQLTGIGKETQYF. The CDR3 coding sequence is TGCGCCAGCAGTCAATTAACAGGCATTGGGAAGGAGACCCAGTACTTC.

Notes on this clone: Its ends do not fully match the called genes, so a read error is possible. The chain carries TRBV11-1 and TRBJ1-1; no clear D. The CDR3 runs 14 residues. The germline V gene encodes CDR1 SGHAT and CDR2 FQDESV (reference sequence). The CDR3 reads CASSDRPVITGAFF. The CDR3 nucleotides read TGTGCCAGCAGCGACCGTCCCGTTATAACTGGAGCTTTCTTT.

The chain uses TRBV5-8 and TRBJ1-3; D ambiguous. The CDR3 length is 13 residues. Deletions cut 4 bases from V and 7 bases from J, with 12 bases between. Germline V gene sequence: CDR1 SGHTS, CDR2 YDEGEE. The DNA for the CDR3 is TGTGCCAGCAGCCGAGACCTCACCAACACCATATATTTT. It is translated as CASSRDLTNTIYF. Filled out from reference TRBV5-8 and TRBJ1-3, the complete variable domain reads EAGVTQSPTHLIKTRGQQATLRCSPISGHTSVYWYQQALGLGLQFLLWYDEGEERNRGNFPPRFSGRQFPNYSSELNVNALELEDSALYLCASSRDLTNTIYFGEGSWLTVV.

In DNA, the CDR3 is TGTGCCAGCAGTTCCTCGACTAGCGGGGGGGCCCTAGATACGCAGTATTTT. It codes for CASSSSTSGGALDTQYF. The chain uses TRBV28 and TRBJ2-3, with TRBD2 matching 14 bases. This CDR3 has 17 residues. The V and J ends lost 4 bases and 5 bases, in that order; junction bases with no gene match: 8. The germline CDR1 and CDR2 sequences are MDHEN and SYDVKM.

V usage is TRBV30 and J usage is TRBJ1-1, with D tentatively TRBD1 (5 bases). The V gene lost 7 bases and the J gene lost 7 bases, with 13 bases spanning the gap. CDR1 is GTSNPN, CDR2 SVGIG, per germline (reference sequence). CDR3 length equals 11 residues. The CDR3 spells CAYSMGLEAFF. The CDR3 DNA sequence: TGTGCCTACTCCATGGGACTTGAAGCTTTCTTT.

This chain links TRBV5-1 with TRBJ2-5; 7 nucleotides agree with TRBD2. There are 16 residues in the CDR3. Germline V CDR1 and CDR2: SGHRS, YFSETQ. V lost 6 bases, J lost 5 bases, and 16 bases stayed unmatched. CDR3 sequence: CASNFMGGSQGETQYF. As DNA, the CDR3 is TGCGCCAGCAACTTTATGGGAGGGTCCCAAGGGGAGACCCAGTACTTC.

The chain recombines TRBV5-6 with TRBJ1-2; no clear D. Germline V gene lookup returns CDR1 SGHDT and CDR2 YYEEEE. The V gene lost 0 bases and the J gene lost 6 bases, with 9 bases spanning the gap. The CDR3 has 13 residues. The CDR3 loop is CASSLAGTDGYTF. CDR3 nucleotide sequence: TGTGCCAGCAGCTTGGCGGGAACTGATGGCTACACCTTC.

The chain uses TRBV10-1 and TRBJ2-2; the D is unclear. The CDR3 spans 13 residues. The V and J ends lost 2 bases and 6 bases respectively, with 7 bases between them. In germline, CDR1 is WNHNN, CDR2 SYGVQD (reference sequence). CDR3 loop: CASSETDAGELFF. As DNA, the CDR3 is TGCGCCAGCAGTGAGACGGATGCCGGGGAGCTGTTTTTT.